Listed here are 32 T cell receptor beta chains from one sample, sequenced in a study of beta chain features in type 1 diabetes. Study findings and constraints: Shortening of TCRB CDR3s, moderate but significant, appeared in all four CD4+ subsets of Type 1 diabetes patients.

Antigen specificity for these receptors is unknown. Every bit of the isolated RNA underwent reverse transcription, so sequencing read expressed TCRB transcripts. The protocol was immunoSEQ multiplex PCR, while the TCRdb copy is restricted to in-frame clones and leaves out a portion. The sample yields 600,000 to 750,000 clones, under 15% seen once. Input material: naive CD4+ T cells from blood. The receptor source for this set is a man younger than 40 with type 1 diabetes.

This clone came up a few times. The chain has TRBV28 and TRBJ2-5, with D possibly TRBD1 on 6 matching bases. Germline CDR1 is MDHEN and CDR2 is SYDVKM. The CDR3 extends over 15 amino acids. The V and J ends lost 4 bases and 3 bases respectively, with 15 bases between them. The CDR3 coding sequence is TGTGCCAGCAGTTCAAACAGACGGACAGAAGAGACCCAGTACTTC. Its translation is CASSSNRRTEETQYF.

The genes are TRBV7-2 and TRBJ2-1; D could derive from TRBD1 or TRBD2 (5 bases each). Trimming took off 4 bases at V and 3 bases at J, with 13 bases between the two ends. This CDR3 has 15 residues. In germline, CDR1 is SGHTA, CDR2 FQGNSA. CDR3 bases: TGTGCCAGCAGCTCGTACGGGACGGACTACAATGAGCAGTTCTTC. This gives the protein CASSSYGTDYNEQFF.

This clone was recorded only once. The J gene is TRBJ1-5, the V gene TRBV6-1, with TRBD1 matching over 7 bases. CDR3 length: 14 residues. V was pared by 7 bases and J by 5 bases, with 8 bases of the junction left unmatched. The germline V gene has CDR1 MNHNS and CDR2 SASEGT. The CDR3 coding sequence is TGTGCCAGCACAACAGGGGAGGGGTATCAGCCCCAGCATTTT. It translates to CASTTGEGYQPQHF.

On this clone itself: The same CDR3 can be traced to other DNA sequences in this sample. This rearrangement joins TRBV29-1 to TRBJ1-1; the match to TRBD1 covers 7 bases. Unmatched junction bases numbered 8, after V lost 7 bases and J lost 3 bases. Germline CDR1 is SQVTM and CDR2 is ANQGSEA. The CDR3 runs 13 residues. For the CDR3, the DNA is TGCAGCGCCGATAGGGGGCAGGACACTGAAGCTTTCTTT. It specifies CSADRGQDTEAFF.

This clone was seen a handful of times. The chain is built from TRBV11-2 and TRBJ2-1, with 7 nucleotides matching TRBD1. J was trimmed by 2 bases and V by 6 bases; bases with no gene match: 10. The germline gives CDR1 SGHAT, CDR2 FQNNGV. CDR3 size: 16 residues. CDR3 in DNA: TGTGCCAGCAGTCCCGAACAGGGGCGAACCTACAATGAGCAGTTCTTC. It codes for CASSPEQGRTYNEQFF.

This CDR3 is CASSEDSWTYEQYF. The CDR3 DNA reads as TGTGCCAGCAGTGAGGACAGCTGGACCTACGAGCAGTACTTC. The rearrangement uses TRBV2 and TRBJ2-7; a possible D gene is TRBD1 (6 bases). The CDR3 sequence is 14 residues long. Germline V CDR1 and CDR2: SNHLY, FYNNEI. Trimming removed 3 bases from V and 2 bases from J, with 11 bases in between. The variable domain in full, completed from reference TRBV2 and TRBJ2-7, reads EPEVTQTPSHQVTQMGQEVILRCVPISNHLYFYWYRQILGQKVEFLVSFYNNEISEKSEIFDDQFSVERPDGSNFTLKIRSTKLEDSAMYFCASSEDSWTYEQYFGPGTRLTVT.

The table lists this clone with a few counts. The chain has TRBV5-6 and TRBJ2-7; 7 bases line up with TRBD1. This CDR3 comprises 13 residues. The germline CDR1 and CDR2 sequences are SGHDT and YYEEEE. Germline trimming cut 4 bases from V and 6 bases from J; bases unmatched to any gene: 7. The CDR3 is CASSPRQGLEQYF. DNA for the CDR3: TGTGCCAGCAGCCCACGACAGGGTCTCGAGCAGTACTTC. Drawing the rest from reference TRBV5-6 and TRBJ2-7, the complete variable domain is DAGVTQSPTHLIKTRGQQVTLRCSPKSGHDTVSWYQQALGQGPQFIFQYYEEEERQRGNFPDRFSGHQFPNYSSELNVNALLLGDSALYLCASSPRQGLEQYFGPGTRLTVT.

The chain recombines TRBV9 with TRBJ2-2, with TRBD2 matching over 7 bases. This CDR3 region has 12 residues. The V gene's germline CDR1 is SGDLS and CDR2 YYNGEE. Trimming at V came to 3 bases and at J to 7 bases, leaving 0 bases not matched to a gene. CDR3 in DNA: TGTGCCAGCAGCGGGGAGGGCGGGGAGCTGTTTTTT. Translated, it gives CASSGEGGELFF.

The chain joins TRBV4-3 to TRBJ2-3; 9 nucleotides line up with TRBD1. The CDR3 is made up of 15 amino acids. The V segment lost 5 bases and the J segment 5 bases; nucleotides outside the gene matches: 8. The germline gives CDR1 LGHNA, CDR2 YSLEER. The CDR3 region has the DNA TGCGCCAGCAGCGACCGGGACAGGGTGTTAGATACGCAGTATTTT. It translates to CASSDRDRVLDTQYF.

With respect to this clone: The same CDR3 can be traced to other DNA sequences in this sample. The V gene is TRBV2, the J gene TRBJ1-1; D unclear. The CDR3 is 13 amino acids. Trimming pared 3 bases from V and 0 bases from J, leaving 5 bases between. Germline V CDR1 and CDR2: SNHLY, FYNNEI. CDR3 sequence: CASSDVLNTEAFF. Here the CDR3 DNA reads TGTGCCAGCAGTGACGTCCTGAACACTGAAGCTTTCTTT.

This clone was observed a few times. The chain uses TRBV18 and TRBJ1-1; no clear D. The germline V and J ends were trimmed by 0 bases and 4 bases, with 12 bases remaining between them. CDR3 length: 15 amino acids. Germline CDR1 reads KGHSH; CDR2 reads LQKENI. The CDR3 DNA is TGTGCCAGCTCACCACCCGGGGTTATGGGCACTGAAGCTTTCTTT. As protein: CASSPPGVMGTEAFF.

This clone has more than one count but fewer than ten. V usage is TRBV29-1 and J usage is TRBJ2-7; D gene ambiguous. The germline V gene has CDR1 SQVTM and CDR2 ANQGSEA. Trimming cost V 6 bases and J 0 bases, with 9 bases left between them. This CDR3 is 12 amino acids long. CDR3 sequence: CSVRTYSYEQYF. Here the CDR3 DNA reads TGCAGCGTCCGGACCTACTCCTACGAGCAGTACTTC.

The chain is built from TRBV10-2 and TRBJ1-4; D gene unclear. V was cut by 2 bases and J by 8 bases, with 9 bases left in between. The CDR3 loop spans 13 amino acids. The germline gives CDR1 WSHSY, CDR2 SAAADI. In DNA, the CDR3 is TGCGCCAGCAGTGAGACCCCTCGGGAAAAACTGTTTTTT. Encoded protein: CASSETPREKLFF.

This clone was found a few times. The chain carries TRBV5-1 and TRBJ2-3; TRBD1 might be the D (6 bases). CDR3 size: 15 residues. Trimming stripped 0 bases from V and 8 bases from J, with 16 bases between. Germline CDR1 and CDR2: SGHRS and YFSETQ. The CDR3 DNA sequence: TGCGCCAGCAGCTTGGAGGACAGTCTCCCGGGTACGCAGTATTTT. Translation gives CASSLEDSLPGTQYF.

V usage is TRBV7-9 and J usage is TRBJ2-6, with a weak D call TRBD1 (6 bases). Trimming removed 4 bases from V and 1 base from J, with 17 bases in between. Germline CDR1 reads SEHNR; CDR2 reads FQNEAQ (reference sequence). This CDR3 spans 18 amino acids. The CDR3 protein is CASSSRWRGGSGANVLTF. CDR3 DNA sequence: TGTGCCAGCAGCTCCCGGTGGAGAGGGGGATCTGGGGCCAACGTCCTGACTTTC.

This clone was seen a handful of times. The chain employs TRBV5-1 and TRBJ1-1; D is possibly TRBD1 (6 bases). Trimming cost V 0 bases and J 4 bases, with 13 bases left between them. Germline V gene data show CDR1 as SGHRS and CDR2 as YFSETQ. The CDR3 covers 15 residues. CDR3 protein: CASSLATGFTTEAFF. CDR3 DNA sequence: TGCGCCAGCAGCTTGGCGACAGGTTTTACCACTGAAGCTTTCTTT. Full variable domain (rest looked up from reference TRBV5-1 and TRBJ1-1): KAGVTQTPRYLIKTRGQQVTLSCSPISGHRSVSWYQQTPGQGLQFLFEYFSETQRNKGNFPGRFSGRQFSNSRSEMNVSTLELGDSALYLCASSLATGFTTEAFFGQGTRLTVV.

This clone was counted between two and nine times. The rearrangement uses TRBV28 and TRBJ1-3; no reliable D call. The CDR3 totals 14 residues. V gave up 8 bases and J gave up 0 bases, with 11 bases separating them. Germline CDR1 is MDHEN and CDR2 is SYDVKM. Here the CDR3 reads CASRLEYSGNTIYF. In DNA, the CDR3 is TGTGCCAGCCGCCTGGAATACTCTGGAAACACCATATATTTT.

The chain carries TRBV9 and TRBJ1-1; 8 positions agree with TRBD1. CDR1 SGDLS and CDR2 YYNGEE come from the germline V gene. The CDR3 runs to 15 residues. V dropped 3 bases and J dropped 3; count of bases not matched to a gene: 7. The DNA for the CDR3 is TGTGCCAGCAGCGGACTGGACAGGGTGGACACTGAAGCTTTCTTT. As protein: CASSGLDRVDTEAFF.

This clone was observed a few times. V usage is TRBV29-1 and J usage is TRBJ2-3, with 8 bases that match TRBD2. This CDR3 comprises 13 residues. Germline trimming cut 5 bases from V and 1 base from J; bases unmatched to any gene: 2. The germline V gene has CDR1 SQVTM and CDR2 ANQGSEA. CDR3 amino acids: CSVKLAGTDTQYF. CDR3 coding DNA: TGCAGCGTTAAACTAGCGGGCACAGATACGCAGTATTTT.

The genes are TRBV25-1 and TRBJ2-3; perhaps TRBD1 as D (6 bases). The germline V gene encodes CDR1 MGHDK and CDR2 SYGVNS. Trimming removed 5 bases from V and 4 bases from J, with 19 bases in between. The CDR3 extends over 16 amino acids. The DNA of the CDR3 is TGTGCCAGCAGTCCCCGCGAACAGGGAAGTTCAGATACGCAGTATTTT. Translating gives CASSPREQGSSDTQYF. Variable domain in full (rest from reference TRBV25-1 and TRBJ2-3): EADIYQTPRYLVIGTGKKITLECSQTMGHDKMYWYQQDPGMELHLIHYSYGVNSTEKGDLSSESTVSRIRTEHFPLTLESARPSHTSQYLCASSPREQGSSDTQYFGPGTRLTVL.

V is TRBV6-6 and J is TRBJ2-7, with TRBD1 matching over 9 bases. Unmatched junction bases numbered 1, after V lost 1 base and J lost 0 bases. The germline V gene has CDR1 MNHNY and CDR2 SVGAGI (reference sequence). This CDR3 has 15 residues. CDR3 residues: CASSYWDRDSYEQYF. CDR3 sequence (DNA): TGTGCCAGCAGTTACTGGGACAGGGACTCCTACGAGCAGTACTTC.

A note on this clone: The germline gene is not matched at one end of the junction; a read error may be the cause. In DNA form, the CDR3 reads TGTGCCAGCAGCCCTAGGGGGCAAATGATCTTC. It is translated as CASSPRGQMIF. This rearrangement joins TRBV7-2 to TRBJ2-1; 7 bases are shared with TRBD1. Per germline, CDR1 SGHTA and CDR2 FQGNSA. CDR3 length: 11 amino acids.

This chain joins TRBV6-5 and TRBJ2-5; D is unresolved. The CDR3 consists of 16 residues. V lost 4 bases to trimming and J lost 0 bases, with 15 bases between them. Germline V gives CDR1 MNHEY, CDR2 SVGAGI. CDR3 residues: CASSSHDTKYQETQYF. In nucleotides, the CDR3 is TGTGCCAGCAGTTCCCACGACACGAAGTACCAAGAGACCCAGTACTTC.

The CDR3 here is CASSQVKGSSYNEQFF. The CDR3 coding sequence is TGTGCCAGCAGCCAAGTCAAGGGATCCTCCTACAATGAGCAGTTCTTC. This chain uses TRBV4-2 with TRBJ2-1; D call uncertain. The CDR3 covers 16 residues. Germline assignment: CDR1 LGHNA and CDR2 YNFKEQ. V shed 1 base and J shed 0 bases, with 10 bases lying between them.

The chain has TRBV14 and TRBJ2-5; maybe TRBD1 (6 bases). CDR3 length: 14 residues. The V gene lost 5 bases and the J gene lost 6 bases, with 16 bases spanning the gap. CDR1 is SGHDN and CDR2 is FVKESK in the germline V gene. This CDR3 reads CASSAGQGLKTQYF. The CDR3 DNA reads TGTGCCAGCAGCGCCGGTCAGGGGTTGAAGACCCAGTACTTC. The full variable domain, rest sourced from reference TRBV14 and TRBJ2-5, is EAGVTQFPSHSVIEKGQTVTLRCDPISGHDNLYWYRRVMGKEIKFLLHFVKESKQDESGMPNNRFLAERTGGTYSTLKVQPAELEDSGVYFCASSAGQGLKTQYFGPGTRLLVL.

This clone occurred a few times. The chain combines TRBV5-6 with TRBJ1-1; D gene uncertain. V dropped 2 bases and J dropped 11 bases, with 13 bases sitting between them. There are 12 residues in the CDR3. Germline CDR1 and CDR2: SGHDT and YYEEEE. The CDR3 reads CASSFRAAQAFF. The CDR3 nucleotides are TGTGCCAGCAGCTTTCGCGCTGCGCAGGCTTTCTTT. Full variable domain (outside the CDR3, taken from reference TRBV5-6 and TRBJ1-1): DAGVTQSPTHLIKTRGQQVTLRCSPKSGHDTVSWYQQALGQGPQFIFQYYEEEERQRGNFPDRFSGHQFPNYSSELNVNALLLGDSALYLCASSFRAAQAFFGQGTRLTVV.

This chain joins TRBV25-1 and TRBJ2-7; no definite D call. CDR1 and CDR2 (germline): MGHDK, SYGVNS. The CDR3 totals 14 residues. Trimming cost V 6 bases and J 0 bases, with 12 bases left between them. The CDR3: CASRGRDLSYEQYF. The CDR3 bases are TGTGCCAGCAGGGGCCGAGACCTCTCCTACGAGCAGTACTTC.

The chain has TRBV5-6 and TRBJ2-2; D gene unclear. Trimming removed 1 base from V and 4 bases from J, with 14 bases in between. CDR3 size: 16 residues. Germline V gives CDR1 SGHDT, CDR2 YYEEEE. In DNA, the CDR3 is TGTGCCAGCAGCTTGACAGTGGCAGCCCGCACCGGGGAGCTGTTTTTT. This translates into CASSLTVAARTGELFF.

The chain uses TRBV30 and TRBJ2-1, with D tentatively TRBD1 (5 bases). In germline, CDR1 is GTSNPN, CDR2 SVGIG (reference sequence). The CDR3 covers 14 residues. Trimming took 2 bases from V and 0 from J, leaving 8 bases between them. The CDR3 here is CAWSKDISYNEQFF. CDR3 nucleotide sequence: TGTGCCTGGAGTAAGGACATCTCCTACAATGAGCAGTTCTTC.

The CDR3 nucleotides read TGTGCCAGCAGTTTGACTCCGACTGCGACCTACGAGCAGTACTTC. Its translation is CASSLTPTATYEQYF. The genes are TRBV27 and TRBJ2-7; no definite D call. CDR1 MNHEY and CDR2 SMNVEV come from the germline V gene (reference sequence). V lost 3 bases to trimming and J lost 2 bases, with 14 bases between them. CDR3 length equals 15 residues.

The chain is built from TRBV6-5 and TRBJ1-5; possibly TRBD1 for D (6 bases). The germline CDR1 and CDR2 sequences are MNHEY and SVGAGI. Trimming pared 8 bases from V and 2 bases from J, leaving 10 bases between. This CDR3 has 13 amino acids. The CDR3 region has the DNA TGTGCCAGCGGGAGGGGGGGCAATCAGCCCCAGCATTTT. This gives the protein CASGRGGNQPQHF.

This clone occurred a few times. This sequence joins TRBV5-1 and TRBJ2-3; unclear D gene. CDR3 length: 12 residues. Trimming shortened V by 7 bases and J by 4 bases, and 10 bases separated the two germline ends. The germline V gene has CDR1 SGHRS and CDR2 YFSETQ. The CDR3 protein is CASGRASDTQYF. CDR3 DNA: TGCGCCAGCGGAAGGGCGTCAGATACGCAGTATTTT.